This T cell receptor beta chain derives from a study of neurological immune-mediated disorders. The group of healthy controls was made up of people who were blood bank volunteers in Maryland, USA. The sorted libraries drew on 950,000 to 1,000,000 T cells that were CD4+ or CD8+. Each CDR3 protein is one row after TCRdb ran MiXCR on the 5' RACE reads. This repertoire shows some 37,000 distinct CDR3 sequences, around 5% found once; its top ten account for approximately 10%. V shed 2 bases, J shed 3 bases, and the junction held 10 bases outside the gene matches. This CDR3 comprises 16 residues. The V gene's germline CDR1 is DFQATT and CDR2 SNEGSKA (reference sequence). This clonotype was counted at least ten times. Its antigen is as yet unknown. Study-wide findings and caveats: Subjects shared no identical expanded-clone CDR3 amino acid sequences, suggesting private TCR-beta repertoires in all groups. The greatest TCR clonal expansion appeared in HTLV-1-associated myelopathy and the smallest, falling below healthy controls, in multiple sclerosis.

The sample taken for sequencing was CD4+ T cells from blood. This TCR was sampled from a man in his late teens or twenties in good health. This chain joins TRBV20-1 and TRBJ2-1, with 7 bases identical to TRBD1. The chain's CDR3 is CSARPRDRDIYNEQFF. For the CDR3, the DNA is TGCAGTGCTAGACCCCGAGACAGGGACATCTACAATGAGCAGTTCTTC.